The T cell receptor beta chain described here comes from a study of cytomegalovirus exposure and HLA in healthy donors. Both 60 Vbeta primers and 13 Jbeta primers went into the PCR. In the original processing: A later analysis counted around 74 million unique TCR beta chains, 9.5 million to 13 million shared. Sequencing used immunoSEQ multiplex PCR; TCRdb keeps in-frame clones, though not all of them. V and J calls plus clone size are reproduced from that table; the DNA served to infer D and trimming. This sample has more than 100,000 clones, with 80% found just once. Points from the study as a whole: A list of approximately 160 TCR beta chains associated with cytomegalovirus was given.

For this clone: As yet, its antigen is unknown.

The CDR3 loop spans 15 amino acids. Germline-derived CDR1 and CDR2 are SGHKS and YYEKEE (reference sequence). Trimming removed 4 bases from V and 7 bases from J; junction bases left unmatched: 12. The chain is built from TRBV5-5 and TRBJ1-1, with 8 bases that match TRBD1. The receptor was isolated from a female donor in good health and CMV-seropositive. The sample was PBMCs. CDR3 bases: TGTGCCAGCAGCCTAAAAGGGGGGACAGGCGGTGAAGCTTTCTTT. It specifies CASSLKGGTGGEAFF.